This T cell receptor (beta chain) was profiled in a study of cytomegalovirus exposure and HLA in healthy donors (dated by TCRdb to between 2016 and 2019). About the study as a whole: An earlier analysis of several hundred of the donors reported 276 Gb of sequence data and around 120 million unique TCR beta sequences from 150 million to 200 million T cells. A later genetic analysis took genome-wide SNP genotypes for about 55% of the roughly 670 donors and used that subset as a discovery cohort. The study combined high-throughput TCR immunosequencing, statistical association of individual TCRs with disease status, and machine learning to predict cytomegalovirus infection status. Every discovery cohort repertoire had been produced on one sequencing platform. Donor age, sex, ethnicity and CMV serostatus were compiled together with the repertoire data. A separate validation cohort of approximately 120 different subjects was used in addition to the roughly 620-subject first cohort. In a later analysis, previously published TCR beta repertoires from fewer than 750 donors were re-analyzed and high-resolution HLA genotyping was added so that TCR occurrence patterns could be studied. Among several hundred genotyped donors of the cohort, an average of approximately 200,000 unique TCR beta nucleotide sequences was sequenced per donor, of which 15% to 20% were non-productive. An earlier analysis of around 640 of the donors used high-throughput TCR beta sequencing to judge whether each TCR beta V gene segment behaved as functional or pseudogenic. The T cell repertoires of 666 subjects were profiled by immunosequencing and related to cytomegalovirus serostatus. Both class I and class II loci were covered by HLA typing, at four-digit resolution. The later analysis used no new phenotypic data to find candidate immune exposures, relying instead on TCR beta sequences and their occurrence across donors. Typing coverage varied by locus: roughly 629-640 donors for A, B, C, DRB1 and DQB1; 500 to 550 for DQA1; about 600 for DPA1; roughly 450 for DPB1. The study aimed to test whether cataloging public T cell receptors could reveal signatures of past pathogen exposure. An early release that covered roughly 600 HLA-typed donors contained around 300 gigabases of sequencing data and about 93 million unique TCR sequences. Of the approximately 400 genotyped donors, approximately 83% fell in the genetic ancestry cluster associated with self-reported Caucasian donors. Roughly 5 DR-DQ haplotypes were treated as single units for association and clustering because of strong linkage in the cohort.

The research as a whole found: In a later analysis, TCR association rates were found to vary across HLA loci, with the most associated TCRs seen for DRB1 alleles and the fewest for HLA-C alleles. Strong co-occurrence of HLA alleles, especially DR and DQ, made assigning TCR associations to individual alleles difficult. Roughly uniform sequencing depth across donors was assumed in presence/absence analyses, although this assumption may not hold. Three of the identified cytomegalovirus-associated TCR beta chains were confirmed in vitro to be specific for cytomegalovirus antigens. In a later analysis, HLA-associated TCR beta chains were found to be more clonally expanded and to have lower generation probabilities than equally common non-associated chains. According to a later genetic analysis, donors in an Asian-associated ancestry cluster had fewer N-insertions in productive TCRs than the roughly 660-donor mean. A later analysis associated 16,951 TCR beta sequences with specific HLA alleles at a false discovery rate of 0.05. Correlated functional status among segregating V segments might be attributable to linkage disequilibrium, but an unknown experimental factor could not be ruled out. Across donors, most TCR sequences were observed very rarely, whereas some public TCRs were present in many individuals. In this cohort, only TCR beta chains were sequenced, and detectable features were limited by the absence of alpha or paired-chain data. HLA typing was unavailable for some donors at each locus, so association tests used only the typed subset. In an earlier analysis of approximately 590 of the donors, most TCR beta V segments appeared in productive rearrangements about 90% or about 30% of the time, broadly matching IMGT annotations. In a later analysis, most CMV-associated TCR beta chains were found to appear HLA-restricted, with HLA associations seemingly driven largely by CMV exposure. A group of highly shared sequence variants was considered likely to be a technical artifact of the sequencing pipeline. Cytomegalovirus status was reported to be diagnosed by the classifier with high specificity and sensitivity in both the original and validation cohorts. In the study, some 160 TCR beta chains were listed as associated with cytomegalovirus. In a later genetic analysis, a missense DCLRE1C variant was associated with V-gene and J-gene trimming of TCR beta chains, and the association was replicated in an independent cohort. Because the 87-base-pair reads could not distinguish some IMGT-functional V segments, including TRBV6-2 and TRBV6-3, those segments were excluded. For the cohort, immune exposure information was limited to CMV serostatus. Because counts were too low, some 16 rarely observed V segments, including chromosome 9 orphons, were excluded from the earlier analysis of 500 to 700 of the donors. According to a later analysis, parvovirus B19, influenza, CMV and Epstein-Barr virus appeared linked to several top co-occurrence clusters. The authors suggested that the approach could potentially be extended to other disease states and immunological phenotypes. A further reported finding was that TCR beta sequences accurately predicted the HLA-A and HLA-B alleles for most subjects in the first cohort.

About this clone: The antigen it binds to is not known. Base qualities are not at hand, and no much larger clone is one base apart.

The cohort was made up of approximately 670 healthy bone marrow donors. All cohort members were sampled while nominally healthy, although unrecorded immune exposures were likely present. The donor was CMV seronegative and was included in the group of a few hundred seronegative cohort members. A peripheral blood sample was collected from each donor, and TCR beta sequencing was performed on peripheral blood mononuclear cells. The Qiagen DNeasy Blood Extraction Kit was used to extract genomic DNA from the blood cell samples. V is shortened by 2 bases, J by 0 bases, and the region joining them spans 6 bases. From cysteine to phenylalanine, the CDR3 is 15 amino acids long. Only the CDR3 portion is preserved as DNA: 45 bases, with reading frame beginning at the first base. Per the germline V gene, SGDLS is the CDR1 and YYNGEE is the CDR2. Libraries were built with the immunoSEQ multiplex PCR assay. For the multiplex PCR, a mixture combining 60 forward primers for TCR Vbeta segments and 13 reverse primers for TCR Jbeta segments was used. A multiplex PCR assay on genomic DNA amplified the CDR3 region of rearranged TCR beta genes. The amplified TCR beta libraries were sequenced on the Illumina HiSeq System as 87-base-pair reads. As for how the authors treated the data: A later analysis tallied around 87 million unique TCR beta chains across the 610 or so repertoires, and about 12 million of those chains were shared by two or more donors. Raw reads were error-corrected and collapsed into unique sequences by a nearest-neighbor algorithm in which closely related sequences were merged to remove PCR and sequencing errors. V, D and J gene segments were assigned by aligning CDR3 sequences to IMGT reference sequences. For a sequence to be retained, at least a six-nucleotide match to both a V gene segment and a J gene segment was required. Rearrangements were called productive when the CDR3 lacked stop codons and stayed in frame with V and J; all others were non-productive. Following IMGT convention, CDR3 was defined as the stretch from the second conserved V-encoded cysteine to the conserved J-encoded phenylalanine. Sequences without an unambiguous match to a single V gene segment were excluded from the earlier analysis of several hundred of the donors. In an earlier analysis of some 590 of the donors, V segments were called functional above 56.7% productive rearrangements and were called segregating when the between-donor standard deviation exceeded 5%. To diagnose cytomegalovirus status from the catalog of TCR beta chain sequences, a statistical classification framework was built. In a later analysis, TCR nucleotide sequences were compared against IMGT/GENE-DB human TR gene sequences so that V and J genes could be assigned. Using the TCRdist pipeline, a later analysis assigned CDR3 sequences along with most-parsimonious VDJ recombination scenarios. In a later analysis, each TCR beta chain was defined by its CDR3 amino acid sequence together with its V-gene family, and reads lacking a unique V-gene family were excluded. To address suspected cross-contamination and a sequencing artifact, a later analysis removed around 590 highly shared, low-generation-probability nucleotide sequences. In a later analysis, a clonal expansion index for each public chain was calculated from normalized within-repertoire ranks of inferred template counts. In a later analysis, generation probabilities were computed with a VDJ recombination model fitted to out-of-frame rearrangements, and the resulting probabilities were checked against IGoR. In a later analysis, TCR-TCR, TCR-HLA and TCR-CMV co-occurrence was scored with hypergeometric tests, and a repertoire-size bias correction was applied to TCR pairs. A later analysis estimated false discovery rates by permuting HLA or CMV assignments 20 times. In a later analysis, co-occurring TCRs were grouped using DBSCAN, with TCRdist sequence similarity added in when clustering inside HLA-allele-positive subsets. For co-occurrence clustering, repertoires with fewer than 30,000 or more than 120,000 public chains were excluded, along with four or five repertoires with anomalous nucleotide sharing. As stored in TCRdb, this immuneACCESS dataset retains in-frame rearrangements with V and J assigned. A fraction of the clones does not appear; measured against another copy, unresolved V genes explain less than half of the discrepancy, and the remainder lacks a known reason. The DNA was the basis for D and trimming; V, J and clone size are from that table. The sample records over 150,000 clones, roughly three quarters of which are singletons. Clones ranked in the top ten supply 1.6% of the sample.

Here the chain combines TRBV9 and TRBJ2-6; the D gene is perhaps TRBD1, from 6 matching bases. Sequences were obtained from PBMCs. This sequence originates from a woman in her late teens or twenties in good health and CMV-seronegative. The nucleotide sequence is given as TGTGCCAGCAGCGTGGACAGCTCTGGGGCCAACGTCCTGACTTTC. This is translated as CASSVDSSGANVLTF. The full variable domain, completed from the reference TRBV9 and TRBJ2-6 proteins outside the CDR3, reads DSGVTQTPKHLITATGQRVTLRCSPRSGDLSVYWYQQSLDQGLQFLIQYYNGEERAKGNILERFSAQQFPDLHSELNLSSLELGDSALYFCASSVDSSGANVLTFGAGSRLTVL.